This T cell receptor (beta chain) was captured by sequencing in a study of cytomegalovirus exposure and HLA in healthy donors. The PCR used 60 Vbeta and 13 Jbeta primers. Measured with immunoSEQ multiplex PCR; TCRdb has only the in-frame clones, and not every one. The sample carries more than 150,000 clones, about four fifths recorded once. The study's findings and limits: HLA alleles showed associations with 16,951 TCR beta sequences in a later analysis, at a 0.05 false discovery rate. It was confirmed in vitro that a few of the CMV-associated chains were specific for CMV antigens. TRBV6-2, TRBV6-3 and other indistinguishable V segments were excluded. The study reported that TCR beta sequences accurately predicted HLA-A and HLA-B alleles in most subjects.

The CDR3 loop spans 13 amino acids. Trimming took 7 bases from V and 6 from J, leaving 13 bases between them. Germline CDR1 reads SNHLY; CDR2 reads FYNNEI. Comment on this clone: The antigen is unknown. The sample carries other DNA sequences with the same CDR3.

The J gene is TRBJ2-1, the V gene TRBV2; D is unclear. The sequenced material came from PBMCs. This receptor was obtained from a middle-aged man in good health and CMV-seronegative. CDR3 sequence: CASNRLTSNEQFF. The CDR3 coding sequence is TGTGCCAGCAATCGACTTACTTCCAATGAGCAGTTCTTC.